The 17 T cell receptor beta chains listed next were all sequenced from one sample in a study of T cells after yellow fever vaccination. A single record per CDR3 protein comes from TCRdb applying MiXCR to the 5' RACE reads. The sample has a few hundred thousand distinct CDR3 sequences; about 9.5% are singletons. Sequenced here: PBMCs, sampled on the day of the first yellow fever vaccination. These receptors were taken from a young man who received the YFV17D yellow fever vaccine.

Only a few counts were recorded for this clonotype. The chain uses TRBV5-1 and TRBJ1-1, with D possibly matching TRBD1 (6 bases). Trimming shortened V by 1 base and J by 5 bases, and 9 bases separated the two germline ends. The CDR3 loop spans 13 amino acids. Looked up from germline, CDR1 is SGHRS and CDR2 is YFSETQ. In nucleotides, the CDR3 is TGCGCCAGCAGCTTGTGGGGGACAACTGAAGCTTTCTTT. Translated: CASSLWGTTEAFF.

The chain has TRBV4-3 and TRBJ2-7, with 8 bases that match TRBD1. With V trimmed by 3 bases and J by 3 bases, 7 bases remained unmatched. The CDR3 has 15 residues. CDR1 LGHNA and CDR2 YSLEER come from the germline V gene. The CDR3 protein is CASSQYSGTGYEQYV. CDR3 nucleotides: TGCGCCAGCAGCCAGTATTCCGGGACAGGCTACGAGCAGTACGTC.

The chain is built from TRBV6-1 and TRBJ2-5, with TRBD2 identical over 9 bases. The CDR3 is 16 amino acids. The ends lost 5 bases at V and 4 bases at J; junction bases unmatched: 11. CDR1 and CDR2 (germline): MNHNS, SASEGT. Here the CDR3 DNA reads TGTGCCAGCAGTCCGCCCCCGGGACTAGCTCTAGAGACCCAGTACTTC. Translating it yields CASSPPPGLALETQYF.

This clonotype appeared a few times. The DNA for the CDR3 is TGCGCCAGCAGCCGTCCCGGGACAGGGGCGGCCTATGGCTACACCTTC. Protein sequence: CASSRPGTGAAYGYTF. The genes are TRBV4-1 and TRBJ1-2, with TRBD1 identical over 10 bases. This CDR3 spans 16 amino acids. J was trimmed by 4 bases and V by 4 bases; bases with no gene match: 9. CDR1 and CDR2 (germline): MGHRA, YSYEKL.

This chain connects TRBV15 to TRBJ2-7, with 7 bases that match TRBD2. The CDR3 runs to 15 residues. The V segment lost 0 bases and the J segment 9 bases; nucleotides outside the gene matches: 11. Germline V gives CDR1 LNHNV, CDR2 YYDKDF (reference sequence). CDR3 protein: CATSRDPDGRIGQYV. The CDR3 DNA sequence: TGTGCCACCAGCAGAGACCCGGACGGGAGGATTGGGCAGTACGTC.

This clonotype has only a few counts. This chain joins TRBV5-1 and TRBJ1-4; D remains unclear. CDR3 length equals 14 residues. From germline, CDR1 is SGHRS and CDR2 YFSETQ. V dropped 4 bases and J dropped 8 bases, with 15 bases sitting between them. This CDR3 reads CASSAGVEGEKLFF. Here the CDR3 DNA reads TGCGCCAGCAGCGCCGGAGTTGAAGGAGAAAAACTGTTTTTT.

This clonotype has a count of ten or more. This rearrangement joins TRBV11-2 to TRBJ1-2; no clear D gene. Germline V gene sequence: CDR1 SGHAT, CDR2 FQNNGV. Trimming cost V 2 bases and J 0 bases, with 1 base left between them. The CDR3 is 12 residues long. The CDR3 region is CASSLTNYGYTF. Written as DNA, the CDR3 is TGTGCCAGCAGCTTAACTAACTATGGCTACACCTTC.

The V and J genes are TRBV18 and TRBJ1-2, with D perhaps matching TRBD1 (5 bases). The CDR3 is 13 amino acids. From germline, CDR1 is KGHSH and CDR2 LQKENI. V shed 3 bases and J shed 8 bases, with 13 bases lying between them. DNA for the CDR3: TGTGCCAGCTCACCTGCGCAGGGAGGCGGCTACACCTTC. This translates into CASSPAQGGGYTF. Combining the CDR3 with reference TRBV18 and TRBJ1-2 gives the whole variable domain NAGVMQNPRHLVRRRGQEARLRCSPMKGHSHVYWYRQLPEEGLKFMVYLQKENIIDESGMPKERFSAEFPKEGPSILRIQQVVRGDSAAYFCASSPAQGGGYTFGSGTRLTVV.

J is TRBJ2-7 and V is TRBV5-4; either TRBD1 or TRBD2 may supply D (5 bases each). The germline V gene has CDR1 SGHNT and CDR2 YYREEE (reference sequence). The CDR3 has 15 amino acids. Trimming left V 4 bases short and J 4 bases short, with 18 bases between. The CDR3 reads CASSQNDRGVYEQYV. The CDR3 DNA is TGTGCCAGCAGCCAAAACGACAGAGGGGTGTACGAGCAGTACGTC.

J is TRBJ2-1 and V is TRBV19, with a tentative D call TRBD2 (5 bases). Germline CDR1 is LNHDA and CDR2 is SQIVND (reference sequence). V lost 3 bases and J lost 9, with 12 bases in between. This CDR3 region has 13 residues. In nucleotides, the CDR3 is TGTGCCAGTAGTATGCTAGGCGAGGGTGAGCAGTTCTTC. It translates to CASSMLGEGEQFF.

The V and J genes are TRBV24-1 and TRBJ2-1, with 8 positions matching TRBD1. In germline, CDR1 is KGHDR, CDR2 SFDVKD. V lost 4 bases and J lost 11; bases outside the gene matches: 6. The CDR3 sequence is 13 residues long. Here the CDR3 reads CATSDLGQGQQFF. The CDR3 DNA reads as TGTGCCACCAGTGACCTAGGACAGGGCCAGCAGTTCTTC.

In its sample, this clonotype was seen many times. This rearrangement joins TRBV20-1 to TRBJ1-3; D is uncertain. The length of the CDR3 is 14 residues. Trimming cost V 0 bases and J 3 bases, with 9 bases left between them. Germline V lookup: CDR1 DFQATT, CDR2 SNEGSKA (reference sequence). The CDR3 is CSARDTGVGNTIYF. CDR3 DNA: TGCAGTGCTAGAGATACTGGGGTTGGAAACACCATATATTTT.

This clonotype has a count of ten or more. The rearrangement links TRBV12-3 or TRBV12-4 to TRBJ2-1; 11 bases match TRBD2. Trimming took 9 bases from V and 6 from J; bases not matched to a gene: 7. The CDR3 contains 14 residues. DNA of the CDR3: TGTGCCAGTAGCGATAGCGGGGGGGGCAATGAGCAGTTCTTC. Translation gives CASSDSGGGNEQFF.

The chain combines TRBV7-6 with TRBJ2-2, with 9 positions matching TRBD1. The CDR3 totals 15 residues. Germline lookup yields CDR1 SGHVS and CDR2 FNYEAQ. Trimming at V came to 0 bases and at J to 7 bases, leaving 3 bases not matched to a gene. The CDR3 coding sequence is TGTGCCAGCAGCTTAGCGGGACAGGGTGTCGGGGAGCTGTTTTTT. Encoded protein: CASSLAGQGVGELFF.

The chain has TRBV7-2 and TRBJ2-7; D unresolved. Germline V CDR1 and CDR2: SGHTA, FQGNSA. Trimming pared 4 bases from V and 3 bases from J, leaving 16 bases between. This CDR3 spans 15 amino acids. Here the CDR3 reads CASSSSQNANYEQYF. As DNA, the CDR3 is TGTGCCAGCAGCTCGTCACAGAACGCTAACTACGAGCAGTACTTC.

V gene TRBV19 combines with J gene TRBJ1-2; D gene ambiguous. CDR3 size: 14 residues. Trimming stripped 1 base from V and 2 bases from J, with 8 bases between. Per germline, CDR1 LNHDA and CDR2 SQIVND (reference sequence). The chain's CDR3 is CASSIAAGNYGYTF. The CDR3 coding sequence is TGTGCCAGTAGTATAGCGGCGGGGAACTATGGCTACACCTTC.

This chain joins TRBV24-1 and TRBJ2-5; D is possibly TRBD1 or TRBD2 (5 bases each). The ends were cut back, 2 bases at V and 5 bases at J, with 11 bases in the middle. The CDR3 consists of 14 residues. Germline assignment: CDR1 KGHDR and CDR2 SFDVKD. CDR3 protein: CATSDWGNWETQYF. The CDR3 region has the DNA TGTGCCACCAGTGATTGGGGGAATTGGGAGACCCAGTACTTC.